This T cell receptor beta chain was recovered during a study of T cell responses to AZD1222 COVID-19 vaccine. Study-level background: Second-dose groups at about 4 or about 12 weeks were pooled.

Between the trimmed V and J ends, which lost 2 bases and 6 bases, there was a span of 10 bases. The CDR3 runs 13 residues. Germline V gene data show CDR1 as MNHEY and CDR2 as SVGAGI. Comments on this clone: Its antigen is unidentified.

Findings of the study overall: Spike-specific TCR breadth rose after two AZD1222 doses, and depth rose as well. Unmutated regions of variants are reportedly targeted by nearly half of spike-specific TCRs.

Produced via immunoSEQ multiplex PCR; TCRdb's table is partial and in-frame only. This sample has fewer than 200,000 clones, with around 92% found just once. The rearrangement uses TRBV6-5 and TRBJ1-1; D is perhaps TRBD1 (6 bases). This sequence originates from an adult in good health. Sequencing used peripheral blood, obtained on day 0 of AZD1222 vaccination. This chain's CDR3 is CASSYRGLAEAFF. DNA of the CDR3: TGTGCCAGCAGTTACAGGGGGTTAGCTGAAGCTTTCTTT.